Each of the 3 T cell receptor beta chains below was sequenced from the same sample in a study of T cell changes during pregnancy in multiple sclerosis. Only in-frame clones appear in the TCRdb table, and some are missing; sequencing was by immunoSEQ multiplex PCR. Found here are 25,000 to 35,000 clones, roughly nine tenths of them singletons; the top ten hold about 0.78%. The starting material was CD4+ T cells from peripheral blood mononuclear cells, obtained in the second trimester of pregnancy. These receptor sequences come from a female donor with multiple sclerosis, enrolled in a pregnancy study.

In nucleotides, the CDR3 is TGCGCCAGCAGCTTGGGAGGGACAGGGAGCTCCTACGAGCAGTACTTC. Translating gives CASSLGGTGSSYEQYF. The rearrangement uses TRBV5-1 and TRBJ2-7; 9 bases match TRBD1. The J segment lost 0 bases and the V segment lost 0 bases, leaving 4 bases of the junction unmatched. The CDR3 extends over 16 amino acids. CDR1 and CDR2 (germline): SGHRS, YFSETQ. Full variable domain (rest looked up from reference TRBV5-1 and TRBJ2-7): KAGVTQTPRYLIKTRGQQVTLSCSPISGHRSVSWYQQTPGQGLQFLFEYFSETQRNKGNFPGRFSGRQFSNSRSEMNVSTLELGDSALYLCASSLGGTGSSYEQYFGPGTRLTVT.

This chain joins TRBV15 and TRBJ2-7; no reliable D call. This CDR3 is 15 amino acids long. Trimming cost V 0 bases and J 0 bases, with 9 bases left between them. Germline CDR1 LNHNV, CDR2 YYDKDF (reference sequence). CDR3 loop: CATSRDPASSYEQYF. In DNA, the CDR3 is TGTGCCACCAGCAGAGATCCCGCCAGCTCCTACGAGCAGTACTTC.

The J gene is TRBJ1-6, the V gene TRBV27, with 10 bases matching TRBD1. The CDR3 has 15 amino acids. The V and J ends lost 2 bases and 8 bases, in that order; junction bases with no gene match: 3. The germline gives CDR1 MNHEY, CDR2 SMNVEV (reference sequence). For the CDR3, the DNA is TGTGCCAGCAGTTTAGACAGGGGGCCAGATTCACCCCTCCACTTT. Amino acid sequence: CASSLDRGPDSPLHF.